This paragraph covers one T cell receptor beta chain sequence. The data belong to a study of T cell changes during pregnancy in multiple sclerosis. Germline lookup yields CDR1 LNHDA and CDR2 SQIVND (reference sequence). CDR3 length: 14 amino acids. Trimming pared 5 bases from V and 5 bases from J, leaving 15 bases between. Libraries were prepared by immunoSEQ multiplex PCR; TCRdb keeps only in-frame clonotypes and omits some of them. The sample has some 57,000 clones; 91% are singletons. J is TRBJ1-1 and V is TRBV19, with D perhaps TRBD1 (6 bases). The TCR was taken from a female donor in good health, enrolled as a control in a pregnancy study. The input for sequencing was CD4+ T cells from peripheral blood mononuclear cells, taken after pregnancy. The DNA for the CDR3 is TGTGCCAGTAGTTGGTTAGGGGGTGGAACTGAAGCTTTCTTT. The encoded protein is CASSWLGGGTEAFF.